These 23 T cell receptor beta chains share one sample of origin, sequenced in a study of T-cell reconstitution after alpha-beta-depleted transplantation in children. Unique molecular identifiers were used in preparing the TCRbeta library. MiXCR was run by TCRdb on the PCR reads, yielding one entry per CDR3 protein. This repertoire shows hundreds of thousands of distinct CDR3 sequences, approximately 14% found once; its top ten account for 0.75% to 0.85%. The material was PBMCs, obtained before TCRalphabeta/CD19-depleted stem cell transplant. The origin of the receptors is a girl aged 2 to 10 with congenital amegakaryocytic thrombocytopenia, due to receive a stem cell transplant.

This chain connects TRBV29-1 to TRBJ1-1; 10 nucleotides align to TRBD1. In germline, CDR1 is SQVTM, CDR2 ANQGSEA. Trimming cost V 7 bases and J 1 base; bases outside gene matches: 6. This CDR3 spans 14 amino acids. CDR3 in amino acids: CSADRGPQNTEAFF. In DNA, the CDR3 is TGCAGCGCAGACAGGGGGCCTCAGAACACTGAAGCTTTCTTT. Full variable domain (outside the CDR3, taken from reference TRBV29-1 and TRBJ1-1): SAVISQKPSRDICQRGTSLTIQCQVDSQVTMMFWYRQQPGQSLTLIATANQGSEATYESGFVIDKFPISRPNLTFSTLTVSNMSPEDSSIYLCSADRGPQNTEAFFGQGTRLTVV.

This rearrangement joins TRBV10-3 to TRBJ1-3; no definite D call. The CDR3 is made up of 15 amino acids. The ends were cut back, 0 bases at V and 6 bases at J, with 12 bases in the middle. The germline gives CDR1 ENHRY, CDR2 SYGVKD. The DNA of the CDR3 is TGTGCCATCAGTGAGTCGTTGCGGGGATCAAACACCATATATTTT. Protein: CAISESLRGSNTIYF.

Concerning this clonotype itself: The junction departs from the called germline gene at one end, perhaps through a read error. This sequence joins TRBV28 and TRBJ2-2; the D gene is possibly TRBD2 (5 bases). The length of the CDR3 is 12 residues. CDR1 is MDHEN, CDR2 SYDVKM, per germline. This chain's CDR3 is CASNKNTGELLF. CDR3 nucleotides: TGTGCCAGCAACAAAAACACCGGGGAGCTGCTTTTT.

This clonotype has only a few counts. The rearrangement joins TRBV5-1 to TRBJ2-1; D is tentatively TRBD1 or TRBD2 (6 bases each). Germline loops: CDR1 SGHRS, CDR2 YFSETQ. Trimming pared 4 bases from V and 4 bases from J, leaving 18 bases between. This CDR3 region has 16 residues. The CDR3 DNA reads TGCGCCAGCAGCGGGGGGCGTGGGGATTATTACAATGAGCAGTTCTTC. Its translation: CASSGGRGDYYNEQFF.

This clonotype was seen a few times. The CDR3 is CASSQLSADGSYEQYF. DNA for the CDR3: TGCGCCAGCAGCCAACTGAGCGCGGACGGGTCCTACGAGCAGTACTTC. The chain links TRBV4-1 to TRBJ2-7; unclear D gene. With 2 bases removed from V and 1 base from J, the gap between germline ends came to 15 bases. Germline V lookup: CDR1 MGHRA, CDR2 YSYEKL. There are 16 residues in the CDR3.

The chain recombines TRBV6-1 with TRBJ1-5, with D perhaps matching TRBD1 (5 bases). The CDR3 sequence is 14 residues long. The germline CDR1 and CDR2 sequences are MNHNS and SASEGT. Trimming pared 10 bases from V and 4 bases from J, leaving 17 bases between. The CDR3 coding sequence is TGTGCCACCAGAGGGGAAGGGGCAAATCAGCCCCAGCATTTT. Residues: CATRGEGANQPQHF.

There are a few counts of this clonotype. For the CDR3, the DNA is TGCGCCAGCAGCTTAAACCTACTAGCGGGAGGGTACGAGCAGTACTTC. It yields the protein CASSLNLLAGGYEQYF. The chain links TRBV5-1 to TRBJ2-7; 13 bases are shared with TRBD2. This CDR3 has 16 amino acids. Per germline, CDR1 SGHRS and CDR2 YFSETQ. The V and J ends lost 2 bases and 4 bases, in that order; junction bases with no gene match: 6.

At least ten counts were recorded for this clonotype. This rearrangement joins TRBV10-2 to TRBJ2-7, with 9 bases identical to TRBD2. CDR3 size: 15 residues. Germline trimming cut 2 bases from V and 4 bases from J; bases unmatched to any gene: 6. Germline-derived CDR1 and CDR2 are WSHSY and SAAADI. The CDR3 DNA sequence: TGCGCCAGCAGTGAGACGGTAGCGGGAGTTTACGAGCAGTACTTC. It translates to CASSETVAGVYEQYF.

V gene TRBV5-1 combines with J gene TRBJ2-1, with TRBD2 matching 11 bases. J gave up 10 bases and V 2 bases, and 11 bases lay outside the gene matches. Germline values: CDR1 SGHRS, CDR2 YFSETQ. CDR3 size: 16 residues. CDR3 in amino acids: CASSFLPSGGQDEQFF. The CDR3, as DNA: TGCGCCAGCAGCTTCCTACCTAGCGGGGGGCAGGACGAGCAGTTCTTC.

This clonotype was seen more than once but under ten times. The J gene is TRBJ2-3, the V gene TRBV29-1; D perhaps matches TRBD2 (6 bases). In germline, CDR1 is SQVTM, CDR2 ANQGSEA. This CDR3 is 13 amino acids long. The V gene lost 7 bases and the J gene lost 4 bases, with 15 bases spanning the gap. For the CDR3, the DNA is TGCAGCGCGGAGCACGGGGGAGCAGATACGCAGTATTTT. Translating it yields CSAEHGGADTQYF.

There are many counts of this clonotype. The chain links TRBV20-1 to TRBJ2-7; D gene ambiguous. The CDR3 consists of 13 residues. CDR1 is DFQATT, CDR2 SNEGSKA, per germline (reference sequence). Trimming took off 6 bases at V and 3 bases at J, with 15 bases between the two ends. The DNA for the CDR3 is TGCAGTGCCCCATTGGACGGCTACTACGAGCAGTACTTC. Translation gives CSAPLDGYYEQYF.

The chain uses TRBV7-2 and TRBJ2-7; D may be TRBD2 (6 bases). This CDR3 has 13 residues. In germline, CDR1 is SGHTA, CDR2 FQGNSA. The V end was cut by 5 bases, the J end by 4 bases, with 12 bases between. The CDR3 region is CASSRDWTYEQYF. For the CDR3, the DNA is TGTGCCAGCAGCCGGGACTGGACGTACGAGCAGTACTTC.

The chain is built from TRBV29-1 and TRBJ2-1; no firm D call. Trimming took off 1 base at V and 6 bases at J, with 10 bases between the two ends. CDR1 SQVTM and CDR2 ANQGSEA come from the germline V gene. This CDR3 has 13 residues. The CDR3 here is CSVEALHLNEQFF. Here the CDR3 DNA reads TGCAGCGTTGAAGCCCTCCATCTCAATGAGCAGTTCTTC.

The J gene is TRBJ2-5, the V gene TRBV9; 10 nucleotides line up with TRBD2. The CDR3 covers 15 residues. J lost 4 bases, V lost 3 bases, and 6 bases had no gene match. CDR1 is SGDLS and CDR2 is YYNGEE in the germline V gene. Here the CDR3 reads CASSASSSGRETQYF. As DNA, the CDR3 is TGTGCCAGCAGCGCAAGTTCTAGCGGGAGAGAGACCCAGTACTTC.

Many counts were recorded for this clonotype. V and J are TRBV28 and TRBJ2-7, with D maybe TRBD2 (6 bases). The CDR3 has 15 amino acids. Trimming took off 5 bases at V and 5 bases at J, with 19 bases between the two ends. The germline V gene has CDR1 MDHEN and CDR2 SYDVKM. CDR3 sequence: CASSPPRGTVDEQYF. The CDR3 nucleotides are TGTGCCAGCAGTCCTCCGCGCGGGACTGTGGACGAGCAGTACTTC.

In the case of this clonotype: This may arise from a read error, as a much more abundant clone is one base away. The CDR3 carries no conserved terminal phenylalanine or tryptophan, so it likely arises from a read error. The V call is TRBV29-1, the J call TRBJ1-3; D is undetermined. Germline-derived CDR1 and CDR2 are SQVTM and ANQGSEA. The CDR3 loop spans 14 amino acids. V shed 6 bases and J shed 0 bases, with 12 bases lying between them. CDR3 loop: CSVEANLSGNTIYL. In DNA, the CDR3 is TGCAGCGTGGAGGCGAACCTCTCTGGAAACACCATATATCTT.

Regarding this clonotype: Since a much larger clone is just one base distant, this may be a read error. The CDR3 loop is CATRLLQGVGEKLFF. CDR3 coding DNA: TGTGCCACCAGACTACTCCAGGGGGTAGGCGAAAAACTGTTTTTT. The rearrangement joins TRBV12-3 or TRBV12-4 to TRBJ1-4; 7 nucleotides match TRBD1. The CDR3 runs to 15 residues. V lost 10 bases and J lost 8; bases outside the gene matches: 16.

This clonotype has at least ten counts. V and J are TRBV7-3 and TRBJ2-1, with 9 bases lining up with TRBD2. The ends lost 5 bases at V and 0 bases at J; junction bases unmatched: 14. CDR1 and CDR2 (germline): SGHTA, FQGTGA. This CDR3 comprises 19 residues. The CDR3 DNA reads as TGTGCCAGCAGCCTTCTACCGCTAGCGGGACGGAGCTCCTACAATGAGCAGTTCTTC. Translation: CASSLLPLAGRSSYNEQFF.

The table lists this clonotype with a few counts. The chain has TRBV29-1 and TRBJ2-1, with 12 positions matching TRBD2. Germline CDR1 is SQVTM and CDR2 is ANQGSEA. V was clipped by 0 bases and J by 4 bases; unmatched bases: 10. The CDR3 consists of 18 residues. CDR3 in amino acids: CSVEDLGLAGGFYNEQFF. CDR3 DNA sequence: TGCAGCGTTGAAGATTTGGGGCTAGCGGGAGGGTTTTACAATGAGCAGTTCTTC.

This clonotype was counted ten times or more. The chain is built from TRBV10-3 and TRBJ1-2, with D unclear. CDR1 ENHRY and CDR2 SYGVKD come from the germline V gene. This CDR3 has 12 residues. Trimming stripped 6 bases from V and 2 bases from J, with 7 bases between. The CDR3 loop is CAISGENYGYTF. CDR3 in DNA: TGTGCCATCAGCGGAGAAAACTATGGCTACACCTTC.

This clonotype was seen a few times. The chain uses TRBV5-1 and TRBJ2-7; 7 positions agree with TRBD1. This CDR3 is built from 16 residues. The V gene's germline CDR1 is SGHRS and CDR2 YFSETQ. The ends lost 3 bases at V and 1 base at J; junction bases unmatched: 10. CDR3 loop: CASSSGQANPSYEQYF. The CDR3 region has the DNA TGCGCCAGCAGCTCAGGACAGGCCAACCCGTCCTACGAGCAGTACTTC.

This clonotype was counted a few times. The chain joins TRBV5-1 to TRBJ2-3; 8 positions agree with TRBD2. This CDR3 is built from 17 residues. Trimming cost V 4 bases and J 2 bases; bases outside gene matches: 12. Germline CDR1 reads SGHRS; CDR2 reads YFSETQ. As DNA, the CDR3 is TGCGCCAGCAGCCCGAGGAAAGCTAGCGGGCTCACAGATACGCAGTATTTT. It is translated as CASSPRKASGLTDTQYF.

The rearrangement uses TRBV3-1 and TRBJ2-5, with D perhaps TRBD1 (6 bases). Trimming left V 0 bases short and J 4 bases short, with 12 bases between. CDR3 length: 15 residues. Per the germline V gene, CDR1 is LGHDT and CDR2 is YNNKEL (reference sequence). The CDR3 sequence is CASSQDPAGAETQYF. The CDR3 DNA is TGTGCCAGCAGCCAAGATCCCGCAGGGGCAGAGACCCAGTACTTC.